These T cell receptor beta chains were read from a single sample in a study of early T cells in non-severe SARS-CoV-2 infection. Via MiXCR, TCRdb re-called the 5' RACE reads, giving one row per CDR3 protein. The sample includes fewer than 80,000 distinct CDR3 sequences, 11% of them seen just once. Sequenced material: whole blood, taken at baseline. These receptors all come from an adult who was a healthcare worker with PCR-confirmed SARS-CoV-2 infection or an uninfected control (not recorded which). The CDR3 runs from the conserved cysteine through the conserved F or W. Each record gives: CDR3 protein, V gene, CDR3 length, J gene.

CASSFGPAGYTF TRBV7-9 12 TRBJ1-2
CASSQDLGQNYGYTF TRBV4-1 15 TRBJ1-2
CASSTLAGGASNTGELFF TRBV6-4 18 TRBJ2-2
CASTVPGVRNTEAFF TRBV28 15 TRBJ1-1
CSAPGGGADTQYF TRBV20-1 13 TRBJ2-3
CASSFGREGTQYF TRBV12-3/TRBV12-4 13 TRBJ2-5
CASIQSGGYSNQPQHF TRBV6-6 16 TRBJ1-5
CASSFPTRASGANVLTF TRBV7-2 17 TRBJ2-6
CASSQYSRNWDDGYTF TRBV3-1 16 TRBJ1-2
CASSYSHTNTEAFF TRBV6-6 14 TRBJ1-1
CSASTPGQESFPQHF TRBV20-1 15 TRBJ1-5
CASGRELFF TRBV11-2 9 TRBJ2-2
CSAETQSSYNEQFF TRBV20-1 14 TRBJ2-1
CASSSLGRAISYEQYF TRBV5-6 16 TRBJ2-7
CASSQLAGGSKNIQYF TRBV7-6 16 TRBJ2-4
CASSFWGTGELFF TRBV12-3/TRBV12-4 13 TRBJ2-2
CASSLNSPLHF TRBV12-3/TRBV12-4 11 TRBJ1-6
CASSIDLGTANTEAFF TRBV19 16 TRBJ1-1
CASSLGSGGSGGEQFF TRBV7-3 16 TRBJ2-1
CASRRRVLVTEAFF TRBV28 14 TRBJ1-1
CASSNGQRTSSYEQYF TRBV21-1 16 TRBJ2-7
CASSESGNGRTGNTIYF TRBV18 17 TRBJ1-3
CASSLRRGYNEQFF TRBV12-3/TRBV12-4 14 TRBJ2-1
CATSINNYGYTF TRBV15 12 TRBJ1-2
CASSQDWTGNSPLHF TRBV3-1 15 TRBJ1-6
CASSPPGGGRTDTQYF TRBV19 16 TRBJ2-3
CASSPPKSPEAFF TRBV28 13 TRBJ1-1
CASSQGGGFGNQPQHF TRBV3-1 16 TRBJ1-5
CASSLPPSDTQYF TRBV12-3/TRBV12-4 13 TRBJ2-3
CASSPPGRARGEQFF TRBV7-9 15 TRBJ2-1
CASSQGTDTSNQPQHF TRBV3-1 16 TRBJ1-5
CASSPRGGMVVNYNHF TRBV5-1 16 TRBJ2-5
CASSLVRLSGANVLTF TRBV7-2 16 TRBJ2-6
CSARVTGPNTDTQYF TRBV20-1 15 TRBJ2-3
CASSLAGVETQYF TRBV7-9 13 TRBJ2-5
CASSPSSPRGTDTQYF TRBV12-3/TRBV12-4 16 TRBJ2-3
CASRRAGGITDTQYF TRBV7-9 15 TRBJ2-3
CSTYLWNTEAFF TRBV29-1 12 TRBJ1-1
CASSARAGQGGHEQYF TRBV6-4 16 TRBJ2-7
CASSGSSYNEQFF TRBV11-3 13 TRBJ2-1
CASSSNRRNTEAFF TRBV3-1 14 TRBJ1-1
CASSLQSEQYF TRBV7-2 11 TRBJ2-7